This TCR beta chain came from a study of cytomegalovirus exposure and HLA in healthy donors. PCR used 60 Vbeta primers and 13 Jbeta primers. Libraries were prepared by immunoSEQ multiplex PCR; TCRdb keeps only in-frame clonotypes and omits some of them. This sample yields 180,000 or so clones, of which roughly 85% are seen a single time; over 11% belongs to the top ten. About this clone: The antigen is undetermined.

Study-wide findings and caveats: Within an earlier analysis, most TCR beta V segments proved productive either about 90% or about 30% of the time. Equally common other TCR beta chains were less clonally expanded than HLA-associated ones, a later analysis found. As a later analysis revealed, the rate of TCR association differed by HLA locus, with DRB1 most and HLA-C fewest. 150 or so TCR beta chains were listed as cytomegalovirus-associated.

V lost 1 base to trimming and J lost 1 base; unmatched junction nucleotides: 4. The CDR3 runs to 16 residues. The germline V gene has CDR1 SEHNR and CDR2 FQNEAQ (reference sequence). V is TRBV7-9 and J is TRBJ1-5; TRBD1 matches 7 bases. This TCR derives from a man between 45 and 60 years old in good health and CMV-seropositive. Sequenced material: PBMCs. CDR3 in amino acids: CASSLGQGMSNQPQHF. The CDR3, as DNA: TGTGCCAGCAGCTTAGGACAGGGAATGAGCAATCAGCCCCAGCATTTT.